This note documents a single T cell receptor beta chain sequence. Its antigen remains unknown. The record originates from a study of OX40 agonist ivuxolimab in advanced cancers. Study summary: Aged about 23 to 90 with a mean of around 60 years, they were around 79% male. Two cutaneous melanoma patients and one hepatocellular carcinoma patient, three in all, had partial responses.

Germline CDR1 and CDR2: KGHSH and LQKENI. V lost 5 bases to trimming and J lost 3 bases, with 16 bases between them. The CDR3 runs to 15 residues. Study-level results: Mean expanded clone counts were higher in CD8+ than CD4+ T cells. Individuals who were partial responders at 0.1-3.0 mg/kg had clonal expansion that ranked among the lowest.

Measured with immunoSEQ multiplex PCR; TCRdb has only the in-frame clones, and not every one. The table has 100,000 or so clones, 80% to 95% seen once. Sequenced here: CD4+ or CD8+ T cells sorted from blood, sampled in a trial of the OX40 agonist ivuxolimab. The TCR sequence derives from an adult with an advanced solid tumor such as melanoma, head and neck, liver or kidney cancer. The chain is built from TRBV18 and TRBJ2-5; D gene ambiguous. CDR3 sequence: CASSLVPTLKETQYF. The CDR3 coding sequence is TGTGCCAGCTCATTGGTTCCCACGCTAAAAGAGACCCAGTACTTC. Complete variable domain (other parts from reference TRBV18 and TRBJ2-5): NAGVMQNPRHLVRRRGQEARLRCSPMKGHSHVYWYRQLPEEGLKFMVYLQKENIIDESGMPKERFSAEFPKEGPSILRIQQVVRGDSAAYFCASSLVPTLKETQYFGPGTRLLVL.